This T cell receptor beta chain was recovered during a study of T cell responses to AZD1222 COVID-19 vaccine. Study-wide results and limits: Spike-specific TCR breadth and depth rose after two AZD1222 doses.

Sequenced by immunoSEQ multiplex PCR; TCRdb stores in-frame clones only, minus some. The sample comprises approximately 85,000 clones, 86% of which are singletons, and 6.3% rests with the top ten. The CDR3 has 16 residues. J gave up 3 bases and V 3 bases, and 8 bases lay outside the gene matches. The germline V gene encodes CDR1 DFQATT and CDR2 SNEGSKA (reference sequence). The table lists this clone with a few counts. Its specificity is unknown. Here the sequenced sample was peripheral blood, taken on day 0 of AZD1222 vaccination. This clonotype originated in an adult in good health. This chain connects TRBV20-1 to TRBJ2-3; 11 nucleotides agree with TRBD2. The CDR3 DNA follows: TGCAGTGCTAGTCCTACGACTAGCGGGGTGACAGATACGCAGTATTTT. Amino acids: CSASPTTSGVTDTQYF.